Each of the 5 T cell receptor beta chains below was sequenced from the same sample in a study of blood T cell repertoires in COVID-19. Libraries were prepared by immunoSEQ multiplex PCR; TCRdb keeps only in-frame clonotypes and omits some of them. The sample lists around 300,000 clones; about nine tenths were seen once. The specimen was peripheral blood. The receptors were sampled from a man aged 18 to 29 with active or convalescent COVID-19.

V gene TRBV7-2 combines with J gene TRBJ2-3; D uncertain. Germline values: CDR1 SGHTA, CDR2 FQGNSA. This CDR3 contains 15 residues. V gave up 6 bases and J gave up 3 bases, with 16 bases separating them. The CDR3 DNA reads as TGTGCCAGCAGTTTGGGCCCTACTTCTACAGATACGCAGTATTTT. It yields the protein CASSLGPTSTDTQYF. The whole variable domain, filled in from reference TRBV7-2 and TRBJ2-3, reads GAGVSQSPSNKVTEKGKDVELRCDPISGHTALYWYRQSLGQGLEFLIYFQGNSAPDKSGLPSDRFSAERTGGSVSTLTIQRTQQEDSAVYLCASSLGPTSTDTQYFGPGTRLTVL.

The chain couples TRBV28 to TRBJ1-5, with TRBD1 matching over 10 bases. The V and J ends lost 8 bases and 0 bases, in that order; junction bases with no gene match: 10. In germline, CDR1 is MDHEN, CDR2 SYDVKM. CDR3 length equals 17 residues. CDR3 loop: CASSRQGARLSNQPQHF. For the CDR3, the DNA is TGTGCCAGCTCACGACAGGGGGCGAGACTTAGCAATCAGCCCCAGCATTTT.

This clone was counted between two and nine times. CDR3 region: CASSHGRDTYGYTF. The DNA of the CDR3 is TGTGCCAGTAGTCACGGCCGGGACACCTATGGCTACACCTTC. V usage is TRBV19 and J usage is TRBJ1-2; D is possibly TRBD1 (6 bases). CDR1 and CDR2 (germline): LNHDA, SQIVND (reference sequence). This CDR3 has 14 residues. Trimming took off 5 bases at V and 4 bases at J, with 14 bases between the two ends. The complete variable domain, with remaining parts taken from reference TRBV19 and TRBJ1-2, reads DGGITQSPKYLFRKEGQNVTLSCEQNLNHDAMYWYRQDPGQGLRLIYYSQIVNDFQKGDIAEGYSVSREKKESFPLTVTSAQKNPTAFYLCASSHGRDTYGYTFGSGTRLTVV.

With respect to this clone: Other DNA sequences of this sample code for an identical CDR3. The chain's CDR3 is CASSLDRGSYEQYF. The DNA of the CDR3 is TGTGCCAGCAGTTTGGACAGGGGCTCCTACGAGCAGTACTTC. The rearrangement joins TRBV27 to TRBJ2-7; 9 bases match TRBD1. Germline V gene data show CDR1 as MNHEY and CDR2 as SMNVEV (reference sequence). With V trimmed by 3 bases and J by 0 bases, 0 bases remained unmatched. The CDR3 consists of 14 residues.

The rearrangement joins TRBV27 to TRBJ2-5; 8 positions match TRBD2. V lost 3 bases, J lost 2 bases, and 17 bases stayed unmatched. There are 19 residues in the CDR3. Germline CDR1 is MNHEY and CDR2 is SMNVEV (reference sequence). In nucleotides, the CDR3 is TGTGCCAGCAGTTTTTCGGGGGGGCCAACAACTAGCGTACAAGAGACCCAGTACTTC. Its translation: CASSFSGGPTTSVQETQYF.